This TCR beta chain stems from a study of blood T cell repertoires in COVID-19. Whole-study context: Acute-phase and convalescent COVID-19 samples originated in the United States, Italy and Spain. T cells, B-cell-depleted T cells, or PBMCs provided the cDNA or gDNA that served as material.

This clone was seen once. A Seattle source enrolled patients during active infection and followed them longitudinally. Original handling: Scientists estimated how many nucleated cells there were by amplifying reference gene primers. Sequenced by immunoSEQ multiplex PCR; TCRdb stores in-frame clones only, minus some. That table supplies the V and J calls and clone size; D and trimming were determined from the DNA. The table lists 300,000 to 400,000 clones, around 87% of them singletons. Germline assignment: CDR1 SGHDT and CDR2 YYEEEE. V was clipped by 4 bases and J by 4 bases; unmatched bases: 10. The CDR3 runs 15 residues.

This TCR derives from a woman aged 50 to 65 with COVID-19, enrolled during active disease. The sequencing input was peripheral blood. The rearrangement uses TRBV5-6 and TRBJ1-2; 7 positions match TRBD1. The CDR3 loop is CASSRIRGLGYGYTF. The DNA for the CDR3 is TGTGCCAGCAGCCGCATCAGGGGGTTGGGCTATGGCTACACCTTC.